This T cell receptor (beta chain) was obtained from a study of T-cell memory formation after mild COVID-19 (TCRdb year 2021). Study-level background: Most TCR sequence clusters were specific to one of the two donors. The cohort was made up of two young adult volunteers, one female and one male, who were previously healthy. In two donors, T-cell clones that expanded and contracted after mild COVID-19 were followed by sequencing TCRalpha and TCRbeta repertoires longitudinally. Study-level results and caveats: Only a couple of mild cases were covered in the study, and larger cohorts including severe cases with pre-infection samples were considered necessary. Contracting CD4+ clones appeared mostly in the CM and EM memory subsets, whereas CD8+ clones were enriched in EMRA. Clones contracting from day 15 to 85 had balanced CD4/CD8 phenotypes, while a second wave expanding from day 15 to 37 was biased towards CD4+. Some responding clones were found in pre-infection memory, which suggests that pre-existing cross-reactive memory T cells took part in the SARS-CoV-2 response. The second-wave clones that peaked on day 37 were not confirmed to be SARS-CoV-2 specific.

Relative to germline, V is 3 bases shorter and J is 0 bases shorter, with 13 bases between their ends. Reading from cysteine to phenylalanine, the CDR3 counts 16 amino acids. Only the CDR3 DNA stays, 48 bases, in frame from base 1. The germline V gene specifies SGHAT as CDR1 and FQNNGV as CDR2. Sequenced using an Illumina NovaSeq 6000. TCRalpha and TCRbeta cDNA libraries were built by 5'RACE with constant-segment primers, adding sample barcodes and unique molecular identifiers. Trizol reagent was used to extract RNA from every sample. Libraries were amplified in two PCR steps, with a second sample barcode and Illumina TruSeq adapters added in the second step. Sequencing of the libraries was done on an Illumina NovaSeq, producing 2 x 150 bp paired-end reads. Concerning the study's data processing: With migec v1.2.7, reads were demultiplexed and then collapsed into UMI-guided consensus sequences. With mixcr v2.1.11, UMI consensuses were aligned to TRA and TRB V and J templates and assembled into clonotypes. Clonotypes were classified as expanded or contracted when called significant by both edgeR and NoisET, with noise models trained on biological replicates. For edgeR calls, the thresholds were a false discovery rate-adjusted p below 0.01 and a log2 fold-change of 1. As an exploratory analysis of dynamics, max-normalized trajectories of the 1000 most abundant clonotypes were examined by PCA with hierarchical clustering. The CD4 or CD8 phenotype of responding clones was assigned using the separately sequenced CD4+ and CD8+ repertoires. TCRdb trimmed the raw reads at Q25, called clones with MiXCR and kept productive beta chains. Rows with a matching CDR3 protein are joined into one entry that keeps the most common DNA and genes. The V and J calls and clone size come from TCRdb's table, not from the authors' own analysis. This sample is represented by 350,000 to 500,000 distinct CDR3 sequences; over 15% of them were singletons. The top ten constitute roughly 21% of the sample.

This clonotype was seen more than once but under ten times. The antigen this receptor binds is unknown. No much larger clone is present one base from it, and per-base qualities are unavailable. PBMCs were isolated by Ficoll-Paque density gradient centrifugation. What was sequenced was PBMCs or a T cell subset sorted from them (not recorded which). The clonotype comes from a man between 18 and 35 years old who had mild COVID-19 (a few samples of this study predate the infection). The sample titles of this study are shuffled in the database, so cell type and time point are left out; the donor was told from shared clones. The rearrangement joined TRBV11-2 to TRBJ2-3; the D call is tentative, TRBD1 or TRBD2, as each matches 6 bases. The nucleotide sequence reads as follows: TGTGCCAGCAGCTTGGGGGGCAGGACTAGCACAGATACGCAGTATTTT. Translated, this gives CASSLGGRTSTDTQYF.